Listed below are T cell receptor beta chains from one sample, sequenced in a study of blood T cell repertoires in COVID-19. TCRdb's copy holds only in-frame clones and misses some; the assay was immunoSEQ multiplex PCR. The data hold some 250,000 clones, with approximately 83% observed a single time. Sequencing used peripheral blood. All receptors derive from a woman in her 30s who had recovered from COVID-19. Both conserved end residues are part of each CDR3. Fields, in order: clone size, V gene, D gene, J gene, CDR3 protein, CDR3 DNA. A D gene is named only where the DNA matches it firmly. Clone size is shown for a subset of rows, as once, few, many or a class of expanded clone.

>-|TRBV9|-|TRBJ1-2
CASSLDGAYGYTF
TGTGCCAGCAGTCTAGACGGAGCCTATGGCTACACCTTC
>-|TRBV10-2|TRBD2|TRBJ2-4
CASTPSGGAKNIQYF
TGCGCCAGCACACCTAGCGGGGGGGCCAAAAACATTCAGTACTTC
>few|TRBV2|-|TRBJ1-2
CASSTENYGYTF
TGTGCCAGCAGCACAGAAAACTATGGCTACACCTTC
>-|TRBV29-1|-|TRBJ1-2
CSVRGRGGYGYTF
TGCAGCGTTCGGGGGAGGGGCGGCTATGGCTACACCTTC
>-|TRBV6-5|-|TRBJ2-1
CASSYGGSNEQFF
TGTGCCAGCAGTTATGGTGGCAGCAATGAGCAGTTCTTC
>-|TRBV9|-|TRBJ1-3
CASSSLGNTIYF
TGTGCCAGCAGCTCCCTCGGAAACACCATATATTTT
>-|TRBV9|TRBD2|TRBJ2-5
CASSFGLAGEETQYF
TGTGCCAGCAGCTTCGGACTAGCGGGGGAAGAGACCCAGTACTTC
>few|TRBV29-1|TRBD1|TRBJ1-1
CSVNLRDRETEAFF
TGCAGCGTGAACCTCCGGGACAGGGAGACTGAAGCTTTCTTT
>-|TRBV9|-|TRBJ1-1
CASSGARMNTEAFF
TGTGCCAGCAGCGGCGCAAGAATGAACACTGAAGCTTTCTTT
>-|TRBV6-5|-|TRBJ1-1
CASSPRTANTEAFF
TGTGCCAGCAGTCCAAGGACAGCGAACACTGAAGCTTTCTTT
>-|TRBV4-1|-|TRBJ1-1
CASSQRTAKVTEAFF
TGCGCCAGCAGCCAACGGACAGCAAAAGTCACTGAAGCTTTCTTT
>-|TRBV6-5|TRBD1|TRBJ1-1
CASSPRQGRPEAFF
TGTGCCAGCAGTCCCAGACAGGGGCGGCCTGAAGCTTTCTTT
>-|TRBV7-2|-|TRBJ1-6
CASTTLSRQNSPLHF
TGTGCCAGCACCACACTCAGTAGACAAAATTCACCCCTCCACTTT
>-|TRBV5-4|TRBD1|TRBJ2-7
CASSVGQGQGDF
TGTGCCAGCAGCGTGGGGCAGGGACAGGGGGACTTC
>-|TRBV7-9|-|TRBJ2-7
CASSLGSGGKSYEQYF
TGTGCCAGCAGCTTAGGGTCAGGTGGAAAGAGCTACGAGCAGTACTTC
>-|TRBV7-9|TRBD1|TRBJ2-3
CASSRYPGQLTDTQYF
TGTGCCAGCAGCCGATACCCGGGACAGTTAACAGATACGCAGTATTTT